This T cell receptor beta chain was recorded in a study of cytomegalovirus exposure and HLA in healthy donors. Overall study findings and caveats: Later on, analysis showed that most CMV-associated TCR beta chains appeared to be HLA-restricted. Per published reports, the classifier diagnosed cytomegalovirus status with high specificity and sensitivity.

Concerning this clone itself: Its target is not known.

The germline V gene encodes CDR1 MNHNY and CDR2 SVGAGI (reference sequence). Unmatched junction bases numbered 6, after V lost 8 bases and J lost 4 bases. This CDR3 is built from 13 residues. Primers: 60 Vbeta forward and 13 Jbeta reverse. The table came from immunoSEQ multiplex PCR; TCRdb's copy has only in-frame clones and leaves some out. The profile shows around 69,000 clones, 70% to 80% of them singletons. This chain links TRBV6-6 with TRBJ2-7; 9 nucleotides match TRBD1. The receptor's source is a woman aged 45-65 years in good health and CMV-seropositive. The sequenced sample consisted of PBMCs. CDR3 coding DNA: TGTGCCAGCCGTTGGGACAGGGAATACGAGCAGTACTTC. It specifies CASRWDREYEQYF.